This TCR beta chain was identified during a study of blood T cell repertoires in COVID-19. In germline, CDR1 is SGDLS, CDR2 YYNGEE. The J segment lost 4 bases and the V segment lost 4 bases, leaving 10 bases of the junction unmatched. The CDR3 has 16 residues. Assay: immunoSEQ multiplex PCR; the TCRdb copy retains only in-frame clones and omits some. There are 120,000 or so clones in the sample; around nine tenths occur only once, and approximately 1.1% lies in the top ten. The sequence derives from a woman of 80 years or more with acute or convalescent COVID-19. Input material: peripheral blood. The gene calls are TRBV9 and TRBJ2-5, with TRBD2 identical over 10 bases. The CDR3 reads CASSPLERGGRETQYF. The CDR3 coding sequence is TGTGCCAGCAGCCCCTTGGAGCGGGGGGGCCGAGAGACCCAGTACTTC.